This T cell receptor beta chain was profiled in a study of blood T cell repertoires in COVID-19. Overall study: In each case, the material was cDNA or gDNA derived from T cells, B-cell-depleted T cells, or PBMCs.

In terms of age and location, participants ranged from roughly 18 to 100 years and lived in about two dozen US areas. Participant reports of clinical history set cohort assignment. Shortly before study entry, within 2 weeks, exposed participants had met a COVID-19 case. Trimming removed 8 bases from V and 3 bases from J, with 17 bases in between. CDR1 is SGHAT and CDR2 is FQDESV in the germline V gene (reference sequence). This CDR3 region has 15 residues. The data were produced by immunoSEQ multiplex PCR, yet TCRdb's version contains in-frame clones alone and is incomplete. The sample includes around 250,000 clones, approximately 81% seen only once; the top ten take under 8%.

The sample taken for sequencing was PBMCs or T cells enriched from blood (not recorded which). The sequence was collected from a woman in her forties or fifties who had been exposed to COVID-19. The chain employs TRBV11-1 and TRBJ2-1; possible D gene TRBD2, 5 bases. CDR3 region: CASQATGSYYNEQFF. The CDR3 nucleotides are TGTGCCAGCCAAGCAACGGGGAGTTACTACAATGAGCAGTTCTTC.